Listed here are 18 T cell receptor beta chains from one sample, sequenced in a study of blood T cell repertoires in COVID-19. Clones were read by immunoSEQ multiplex PCR, and TCRdb kept only the in-frame ones, dropping some. The table has 250,000 to 350,000 clones, around 87% seen once. Specimen: PBMCs or T cells enriched from blood (not recorded which). The receptors here all came from a woman in her twenties or thirties who had recovered from COVID-19.

This clone was found once. The gene calls are TRBV6-5 and TRBJ1-6; 7 positions agree with TRBD1. Trimming took 10 bases from V and 10 from J; bases not matched to a gene: 7. The V gene's germline CDR1 is MNHEY and CDR2 SVGAGI. The CDR3 covers 12 residues. The chain's CDR3 is CATKTGVSPLHF. The CDR3 nucleotides read TGTGCCACCAAAACAGGGGTCTCACCCCTCCACTTT.

This chain joins TRBV3-1 (or the pseudogene TRBV3-2) and TRBJ2-5; 8 nucleotides match TRBD2. Per the germline V gene, CDR1 is LGHDT and CDR2 is YNNKEL (reference sequence). V was pared by 1 base and J by 2 bases, with 9 bases of the junction left unmatched. The CDR3 runs 17 residues. This CDR3 reads CASSQGLSGGLQETQYF. CDR3 sequence (DNA): TGTGCCAGCAGCCAAGGTTTGAGCGGGGGCCTACAAGAGACCCAGTACTTC.

V usage is TRBV4-2 and J usage is TRBJ2-6; TRBD2 matches 8 bases. With V trimmed by 3 bases and J by 1 base, 8 bases remained unmatched. This CDR3 region has 18 residues. Per the germline V gene, CDR1 is LGHNA and CDR2 is YNFKEQ. CDR3 sequence (DNA): TGTGCCAGCAGCCACCCGGGACTAGACTCATCTGGGGCCAACGTCCTGACTTTC. It encodes CASSHPGLDSSGANVLTF.

The V gene is TRBV4-1, the J gene TRBJ2-1; D might be TRBD1 (6 bases). This CDR3 is built from 15 residues. Germline V gene sequence: CDR1 MGHRA, CDR2 YSYEKL. The V end lost 1 base, the J end lost 10 bases, and 17 bases lay between the germline ends. The CDR3 is CASSQGTGTRWEQFF. In nucleotides, the CDR3 is TGCGCCAGCAGCCAAGGAACAGGGACCAGGTGGGAGCAGTTCTTC.

The CDR3 region is CASSSRGNSNQPQHF. The CDR3 DNA sequence: TGTGCCAGCAGCTCGCGGGGCAATAGCAATCAGCCCCAGCATTTT. This rearrangement joins TRBV7-9 to TRBJ1-5; possible D gene TRBD1, 5 bases. V lost 4 bases to trimming and J lost 0 bases, with 10 bases between them. The CDR3 loop spans 15 amino acids. Germline CDR1 reads SEHNR; CDR2 reads FQNEAQ (reference sequence).

J is TRBJ1-1 and V is TRBV12-3 or TRBV12-4; TRBD1 might be the D (5 bases). The CDR3 contains 13 residues. Trimming shortened V by 10 bases and J by 1 base, and 13 bases separated the two germline ends. The CDR3 region has the DNA TGTGCCACCGAAGGGGTGAAGAACACTGAAGCTTTCTTT. The encoded protein is CATEGVKNTEAFF.

This sequence joins TRBV12-3 or TRBV12-4 and TRBJ2-3; D possibly corresponds to TRBD2 (5 bases). There are 11 residues in the CDR3. V was trimmed by 3 bases and J by 8 bases, leaving 6 bases between them. The CDR3 is CASSFEGTQYF. The CDR3 DNA is TGTGCCAGCAGTTTTGAGGGTACGCAGTATTTT.

The J gene is TRBJ1-1, the V gene TRBV6-1, with TRBD1 identical over 7 bases. V gave up 2 bases and J gave up 4 bases; unmatched junction bases: 10. Germline CDR1 reads MNHNS; CDR2 reads SASEGT. The CDR3 has 16 amino acids. The CDR3 nucleotides are TGTGCCAGCAGTGAACAACCGGGGACAGTAAGCACTGAAGCTTTCTTT. Translated: CASSEQPGTVSTEAFF.

V is TRBV6-5 and J is TRBJ2-1, with TRBD1 matching over 10 bases. From germline, CDR1 is MNHEY and CDR2 SVGAGI. The CDR3 has 13 residues. V was clipped by 4 bases and J by 9 bases; unmatched bases: 3. The chain's CDR3 is CASSWDRGGEQFF. The CDR3 bases are TGTGCCAGCAGTTGGGACAGGGGAGGTGAGCAGTTCTTC.

This chain joins TRBV7-9 and TRBJ2-1, with 8 bases matching TRBD2. V trimming: 1 base; J trimming: 7 bases; junction bases outside the gene matches: 6. The germline V gene has CDR1 SEHNR and CDR2 FQNEAQ (reference sequence). This CDR3 is built from 15 residues. The CDR3 DNA sequence: TGTGCCAGCAGCTTAGTGGCGGGGGGCCTGAATGAGCAGTTCTTC. Encoded protein: CASSLVAGGLNEQFF.

CDR3 amino acids: CAISESWGSGTDTQYF. For the CDR3, the DNA is TGTGCCATCAGTGAGTCCTGGGGCTCCGGCACAGATACGCAGTATTTT. J is TRBJ2-3 and V is TRBV10-3; D is perhaps TRBD1 (5 bases). The CDR3 consists of 16 residues. Trimming took 0 bases from V and 1 from J, leaving 11 bases between them. CDR1 and CDR2 (germline): ENHRY, SYGVKD.

The V and J genes are TRBV9 and TRBJ2-3, with 15 bases aligning to TRBD2. The CDR3 has 17 residues. V lost 2 bases, J lost 5 bases, and 6 bases stayed unmatched. From germline, CDR1 is SGDLS and CDR2 YYNGEE. The CDR3 sequence is CASSVLGLAGGQDTQYF. The CDR3 coding sequence is TGTGCCAGCAGCGTCTTGGGACTAGCGGGGGGCCAAGATACGCAGTATTTT. Drawing the rest from reference TRBV9 and TRBJ2-3, the complete variable domain is DSGVTQTPKHLITATGQRVTLRCSPRSGDLSVYWYQQSLDQGLQFLIQYYNGEERAKGNILERFSAQQFPDLHSELNLSSLELGDSALYFCASSVLGLAGGQDTQYFGPGTRLTVL.

The rearrangement links TRBV4-1 to TRBJ2-7; no clear D gene. V was shortened by 0 bases and J by 0 bases, with 9 bases between the two germline ends. Germline CDR1 reads MGHRA; CDR2 reads YSYEKL. The CDR3 sequence is 15 residues long. The DNA of the CDR3 is TGCGCCAGCAGCCAAGAATACGTTAGCTCCTACGAGCAGTACTTC. Translated, it gives CASSQEYVSSYEQYF.

This clone was detected once. In DNA, the CDR3 is TGCGCCAGCAGCCCACCGACAGGGGGCGAGGAGACCCAGTACTTC. Amino acids: CASSPPTGGEETQYF. V usage is TRBV5-1 and J usage is TRBJ2-5, with 10 bases aligning to TRBD1. Germline trimming cut 4 bases from V and 5 bases from J; bases unmatched to any gene: 8. The CDR3 covers 15 residues. Germline V CDR1 and CDR2: SGHRS, YFSETQ.

The rearrangement joins TRBV6-5 to TRBJ1-2, with 9 bases aligning to TRBD1. The CDR3 is made up of 14 amino acids. Germline values: CDR1 MNHEY, CDR2 SVGAGI. V shed 5 bases, J shed 6 bases, and the junction held 7 bases outside the gene matches. DNA of the CDR3: TGTGCCAGCAGTCCGAGACAGGGGGTCGATGGCTACACCTTC. Translating gives CASSPRQGVDGYTF.

V gene TRBV4-2 combines with J gene TRBJ1-4; weak D call: TRBD1 (6 bases). With 0 bases removed from V and 6 bases from J, the gap between germline ends came to 11 bases. The CDR3 extends over 15 amino acids. The V gene's germline CDR1 is LGHNA and CDR2 YNFKEQ. In DNA, the CDR3 is TGTGCCAGCAGCCAAGACAGGGGAAGATATGAAAAACTGTTTTTT. This sequence encodes CASSQDRGRYEKLFF.

This chain uses TRBV4-1 with TRBJ1-2; a possible D gene is TRBD1 (6 bases). Deletions cut 0 bases from V and 8 bases from J, with 16 bases between. Germline-derived CDR1 and CDR2 are MGHRA and YSYEKL. This CDR3 spans 15 amino acids. CDR3 region: CASSQDDLLRGGYTF. CDR3 nucleotide sequence: TGCGCCAGCAGCCAAGATGACCTTCTTAGGGGGGGCTACACCTTC.

The chain has TRBV6-6 and TRBJ2-1, with D possibly being TRBD1 (5 bases). The length of the CDR3 is 16 residues. Trimming removed 0 bases at V and 2 bases at J, with 11 bases between. CDR1 is MNHNY and CDR2 is SVGAGI in the germline V gene (reference sequence). The CDR3 DNA reads TGTGCCAGCAGTTACTCCGGGCTCAGGGCCTACAATGAGCAGTTCTTC. Encoded protein: CASSYSGLRAYNEQFF.